The clone carrying this T cell receptor beta chain was seen a few times. Its antigen is unidentified. Repertoires were generated with immunoSEQ multiplex PCR, while TCRdb's copy carries only in-frame clones and drops some. The sample holds approximately 140,000 clones; roughly 92% are singletons and the top ten take around 1.3%. This specimen comes from a study of T cell responses to AZD1222 COVID-19 vaccine. Looking at the study overall: Second-dose intervals of approximately 4 or approximately 12 weeks were pooled. Findings of the study overall: Reportedly, nearly half of unique spike TCRs recognized epitopes outside B.1.351/B.1.1.7 mutations.

The specimen was peripheral blood, collected on day 0 of AZD1222 vaccination. The receptor was derived from an adult in good health.

The CDR3 loop reads CASSPTGISGANVLTF. DNA for the CDR3: TGTGCCAGCAGCCCTACCGGGATCTCTGGGGCCAACGTCCTGACTTTC. V and J are TRBV4-2 and TRBJ2-6; possibly TRBD2 for D (5 bases). The germline gives CDR1 LGHNA, CDR2 YNFKEQ. The CDR3 has 16 amino acids. V lost 4 bases and J 0 bases, leaving 10 bases between the germline ends.